This passage covers 23 T cell receptor beta chains from one sample sequenced in a study of T cell responses to AZD1222 COVID-19 vaccine. Here immunoSEQ multiplex PCR was the method, and the copy in TCRdb shows in-frame clones only, minus some. The sample has around 130,000 clones, about 89% seen once. Material: peripheral blood, obtained 28 days after the second AZD1222 dose. The receptors come from an adult who received the AZD1222 COVID-19 vaccine.

The V call is TRBV5-1, the J call TRBJ1-2, with no clear D. Germline V gene lookup returns CDR1 SGHRS and CDR2 YFSETQ. V shed 3 bases and J shed 4 bases, with 13 bases lying between them. The CDR3 is 14 residues long. As DNA, the CDR3 is TGCGCCAGCAGCTCGGGCCAATCCAGCTATGGCTACACCTTC. Its protein product is CASSSGQSSYGYTF.

The J gene is TRBJ1-2, the V gene TRBV28, with D hard to call. The CDR3 length is 14 residues. From germline, CDR1 is MDHEN and CDR2 SYDVKM. Trimming left V 7 bases short and J 7 bases short, with 19 bases between. The CDR3: CASTPFSGSRGYTF. CDR3 coding DNA: TGTGCCAGCACTCCCTTCTCGGGGTCTCGTGGCTACACCTTC.

The J gene is TRBJ2-1, the V gene TRBV5-1, with D maybe TRBD1 (6 bases). This CDR3 has 14 residues. Trimming cost V 4 bases and J 5 bases, with 13 bases left between them. CDR1 and CDR2 from the germline V gene are SGHRS and YFSETQ. As DNA, the CDR3 is TGCGCCAGCAGCGACCGGGACACCGACAATGAGCAGTTCTTC. It translates to CASSDRDTDNEQFF.

This chain uses TRBV11-2 with TRBJ2-1, with a weak D call TRBD1 (6 bases). V was pared by 6 bases and J by 9 bases, with 18 bases between. CDR1 SGHAT and CDR2 FQNNGV come from the germline V gene. This CDR3 has 14 amino acids. CDR3 sequence: CASRRSGQSGEQFF. The DNA of the CDR3 is TGTGCCAGCAGGCGCTCCGGACAGTCTGGTGAGCAGTTCTTC.

The chain combines TRBV27 with TRBJ1-2, with D possibly TRBD1 on 5 matching bases. V lost 6 bases, J lost 7 bases, and 15 bases lay in between. Germline loops: CDR1 MNHEY, CDR2 SMNVEV (reference sequence). CDR3 length: 13 amino acids. Here the CDR3 reads CASRSRVIGGYTF. CDR3 DNA sequence: TGTGCCAGCAGAAGCAGGGTAATAGGTGGCTACACCTTC.

CDR3 DNA sequence: TGCGCCAGCAGTTCTAGGAGCTCCTACGAGCAGTACTTC. It translates to CASSSRSSYEQYF. This chain connects TRBV5-1 to TRBJ2-7; D is uncertain. The germline gives CDR1 SGHRS, CDR2 YFSETQ. CDR3 length equals 13 residues. The V and J ends lost 5 bases and 0 bases respectively, with 9 bases between them.

V gene TRBV29-1 combines with J gene TRBJ2-1; 13 nucleotides agree with TRBD2. CDR1 SQVTM and CDR2 ANQGSEA come from the germline V gene. Trimming cost V 7 bases and J 5 bases; bases outside gene matches: 5. This CDR3 is 14 amino acids long. The CDR3 nucleotides are TGCAGCGCTCTAGGGACTAGCGGGAACAATGAGCAGTTCTTC. This codes for CSALGTSGNNEQFF.

This chain uses TRBV5-6 with TRBJ1-1; perhaps TRBD1 as D (5 bases). Germline V gene sequence: CDR1 SGHDT, CDR2 YYEEEE. CDR3 length: 15 amino acids. Trimming left V 4 bases short and J 7 bases short, with 20 bases between. The CDR3, as DNA: TGTGCCAGCAGCATTGCAGGGCCCCGGTGGGATGAAGCTTTCTTT. Translating it yields CASSIAGPRWDEAFF. Full variable domain (outside the CDR3, taken from reference TRBV5-6 and TRBJ1-1): DAGVTQSPTHLIKTRGQQVTLRCSPKSGHDTVSWYQQALGQGPQFIFQYYEEEERQRGNFPDRFSGHQFPNYSSELNVNALLLGDSALYLCASSIAGPRWDEAFFGQGTRLTVV.

This chain joins TRBV4-3 and TRBJ2-7; D ambiguous. This CDR3 is built from 14 residues. The V gene's germline CDR1 is LGHNA and CDR2 YSLEER. V lost 2 bases to trimming and J lost 0 bases, with 8 bases between them. In DNA form, the CDR3 reads TGCGCCAGCAGCCAACAGTATCCCTCCTACGAGCAGTACTTC. Its translation is CASSQQYPSYEQYF.

This CDR3 is CASGATSGGSRPETQYF. The CDR3, as DNA: TGTGCCAGCGGGGCCACTAGCGGGGGGTCCCGCCCAGAGACCCAGTACTTC. The rearrangement uses TRBV2 and TRBJ2-5; TRBD2 aligns across 12 bases. The ends lost 8 bases at V and 4 bases at J; junction bases unmatched: 14. The CDR3 is 17 residues long. Germline CDR1 is SNHLY and CDR2 is FYNNEI.

This clone has only a few counts. The chain combines TRBV14 with TRBJ2-2, with a tentative D call TRBD1 (5 bases). Deletions cut 4 bases from V and 2 bases from J, with 11 bases between. Looked up from germline, CDR1 is SGHDN and CDR2 is FVKESK. The CDR3 is 15 residues long. The CDR3 region has the DNA TGTGCCAGCAGCCCATTGACAGCAAACACCGGGGAGCTGTTTTTT. It is translated as CASSPLTANTGELFF.

The V gene is TRBV11-2, the J gene TRBJ1-5, with a possible D match to TRBD1 (6 bases). CDR1 SGHAT and CDR2 FQNNGV come from the germline V gene. The CDR3 is 13 amino acids. Trimming shortened V by 5 bases and J by 5 bases, and 10 bases separated the two germline ends. CDR3 in DNA: TGTGCCAGCAGCATTGGGACACATCAGCCCCAGCATTTT. The encoded protein is CASSIGTHQPQHF.

The CDR3 protein is CAISEQGSSSYNEQFF. The CDR3 nucleotides are TGTGCCATCAGTGAGCAGGGGAGCTCATCCTACAATGAGCAGTTCTTC. The rearrangement joins TRBV10-3 to TRBJ2-1, with D possibly TRBD1 on 6 matching bases. The length of the CDR3 is 16 residues. With 2 bases removed from V and 1 base from J, the gap between germline ends came to 12 bases. Germline CDR1 reads ENHRY; CDR2 reads SYGVKD.

The chain combines TRBV2 with TRBJ2-5; perhaps TRBD1 as D (6 bases). CDR3 length: 13 amino acids. Germline V gives CDR1 SNHLY, CDR2 FYNNEI. V was trimmed by 3 bases and J by 5 bases, leaving 10 bases between them. CDR3 sequence (DNA): TGTGCCAGCAGTGATGTAGGGGGTGAGACCCAGTACTTC. This gives the protein CASSDVGGETQYF.

This chain joins TRBV30 and TRBJ1-6; 7 bases are a match to TRBD1. V lost 2 bases and J lost 6; bases outside the gene matches: 4. The germline V gene encodes CDR1 GTSNPN and CDR2 SVGIG (reference sequence). CDR3 length equals 14 residues. In DNA form, the CDR3 reads TGTGCCTGGAGTCCGGGGACAGCTAATTCACCCCTCCACTTT. This sequence encodes CAWSPGTANSPLHF.

Details on this clone: This sample also contains other DNA sequences that code for the same CDR3. In DNA, the CDR3 is TGTGCCAGCACTCCGGGGACTAGCTCCTACAATGAGCAGTTCTTC. Amino acid sequence: CASTPGTSSYNEQFF. This chain joins TRBV2 and TRBJ2-1, with 8 bases lining up with TRBD2. Losses at the gene ends were 7 bases for V and 0 bases for J; bases not matched to a gene: 5. The CDR3 is made up of 15 amino acids. Germline V gene data show CDR1 as SNHLY and CDR2 as FYNNEI.

The chain has TRBV6-2 or TRBV6-3 and TRBJ1-2; TRBD1 matches at 7 bases. This CDR3 has 15 residues. The germline V gene has CDR1 MNHEY and CDR2 SVGEGT. Trimming at V came to 5 bases and at J to 5 bases, leaving 11 bases not matched to a gene. The CDR3 DNA follows: TGTGCCAGCAGTAGGGGCAGACAGGGTGGATATGGCTACACCTTC. Its translation: CASSRGRQGGYGYTF.

The chain employs TRBV5-1 and TRBJ2-7; maybe TRBD2 (5 bases). The CDR3 sequence is 14 residues long. From germline, CDR1 is SGHRS and CDR2 YFSETQ. V dropped 1 base and J dropped 0 bases, with 8 bases sitting between them. The CDR3 coding sequence is TGCGCCAGCAGCTTGTCCGGGGACTCCTACGAGCAGTACTTC. Translated: CASSLSGDSYEQYF.

In regard to this clone: The sample contains more than one DNA sequence encoding this CDR3. The rearrangement joins TRBV18 to TRBJ2-5, with D possibly matching TRBD2 (5 bases). Germline lookup yields CDR1 KGHSH and CDR2 LQKENI. This CDR3 spans 13 amino acids. The V end was cut by 3 bases, the J end by 1 base, with 6 bases between. In DNA, the CDR3 is TGTGCCAGCTCACCGGGGAGCCAAGAGACCCAGTACTTC. Translated, it gives CASSPGSQETQYF.

J is TRBJ1-3 and V is TRBV6-5; 10 bases map to TRBD1. Per germline, CDR1 MNHEY and CDR2 SVGAGI. This CDR3 comprises 16 residues. V dropped 0 bases and J dropped 7; count of bases not matched to a gene: 6. The CDR3 sequence is CASSYSEGTGANTIYF. CDR3 sequence (DNA): TGTGCCAGCAGTTACTCCGAGGGGACAGGGGCGAACACCATATATTTT.

The chain carries TRBV28 and TRBJ2-7; D may be TRBD1 or TRBD2 (5 bases each). CDR1 and CDR2 from the germline V gene are MDHEN and SYDVKM. The V and J ends lost 5 bases and 0 bases respectively, with 14 bases between them. The CDR3 contains 15 residues. As DNA, the CDR3 is TGTGCCAGCAGTAGCGCCGGGACGGCCTCCTACGAGCAGTACTTC. This codes for CASSSAGTASYEQYF.

The chain recombines TRBV6-1 with TRBJ1-2; the match to TRBD1 covers 7 bases. Germline lookup yields CDR1 MNHNS and CDR2 SASEGT. CDR3 size: 14 residues. The junction had 5 bases not matched to a gene; V was cut back by 1 base and J by 6 bases. The DNA for the CDR3 is TGTGCCAGCAGTGAAGGGGACAGTCTGAATGGCTACACCTTC. As protein: CASSEGDSLNGYTF.

The chain couples TRBV5-4 to TRBJ1-3; TRBD1 might be the D (6 bases). The CDR3 spans 15 residues. With 1 base removed from V and 0 bases from J, the gap between germline ends came to 8 bases. CDR1 and CDR2 (germline): SGHNT, YYREEE (reference sequence). The CDR3 DNA reads as TGTGCCAGCAGCTTGAAGGGGGTCTCTGGAAACACCATATATTTT. Protein product: CASSLKGVSGNTIYF.